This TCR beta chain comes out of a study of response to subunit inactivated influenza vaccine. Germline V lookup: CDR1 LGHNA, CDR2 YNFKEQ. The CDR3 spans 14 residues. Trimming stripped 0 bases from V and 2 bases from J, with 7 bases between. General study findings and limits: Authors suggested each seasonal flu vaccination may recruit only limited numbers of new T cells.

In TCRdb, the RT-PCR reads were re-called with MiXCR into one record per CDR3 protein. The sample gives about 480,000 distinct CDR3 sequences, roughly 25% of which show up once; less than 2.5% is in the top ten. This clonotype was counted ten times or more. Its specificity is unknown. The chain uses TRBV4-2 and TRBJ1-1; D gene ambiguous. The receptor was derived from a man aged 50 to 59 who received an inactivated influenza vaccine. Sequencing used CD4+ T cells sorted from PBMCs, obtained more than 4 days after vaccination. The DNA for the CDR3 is TGTGCCAGCAGCCAAGATCCTCGAAACACTGAAGCTTTCTTT. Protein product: CASSQDPRNTEAFF.